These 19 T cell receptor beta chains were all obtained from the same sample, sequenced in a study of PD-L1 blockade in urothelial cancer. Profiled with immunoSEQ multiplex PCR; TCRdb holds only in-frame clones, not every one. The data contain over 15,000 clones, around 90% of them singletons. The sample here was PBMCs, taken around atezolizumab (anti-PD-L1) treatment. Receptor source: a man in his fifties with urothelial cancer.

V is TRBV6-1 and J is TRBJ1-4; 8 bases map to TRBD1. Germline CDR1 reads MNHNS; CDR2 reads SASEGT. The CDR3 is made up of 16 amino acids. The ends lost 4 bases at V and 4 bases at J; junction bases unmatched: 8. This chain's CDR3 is CASSGLQGEINEKLFF. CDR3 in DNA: TGTGCCAGCAGTGGATTACAGGGGGAGATTAATGAAAAACTGTTTTTT.

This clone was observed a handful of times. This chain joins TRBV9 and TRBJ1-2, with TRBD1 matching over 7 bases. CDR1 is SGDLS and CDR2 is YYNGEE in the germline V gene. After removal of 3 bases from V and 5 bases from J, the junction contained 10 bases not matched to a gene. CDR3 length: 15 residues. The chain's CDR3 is CASSEGTVGNYGYTF. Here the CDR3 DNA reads TGTGCCAGCAGCGAGGGGACAGTAGGGAATTATGGCTACACCTTC. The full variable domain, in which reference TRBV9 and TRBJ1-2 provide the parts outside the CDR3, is DSGVTQTPKHLITATGQRVTLRCSPRSGDLSVYWYQQSLDQGLQFLIQYYNGEERAKGNILERFSAQQFPDLHSELNLSSLELGDSALYFCASSEGTVGNYGYTFGSGTRLTVV.

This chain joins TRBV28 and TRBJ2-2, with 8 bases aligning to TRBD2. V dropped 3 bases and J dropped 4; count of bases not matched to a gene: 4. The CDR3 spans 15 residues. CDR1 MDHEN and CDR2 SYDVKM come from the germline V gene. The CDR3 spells CASSFPGGGTGELFF. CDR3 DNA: TGTGCCAGCAGTTTCCCCGGGGGGGGCACCGGGGAGCTGTTTTTT.

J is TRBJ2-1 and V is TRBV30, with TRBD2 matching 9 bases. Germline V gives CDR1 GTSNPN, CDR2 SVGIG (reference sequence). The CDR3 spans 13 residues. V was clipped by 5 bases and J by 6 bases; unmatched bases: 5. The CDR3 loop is CAWLLAGINEQFF. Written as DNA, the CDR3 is TGTGCCTGGTTGCTAGCGGGGATCAATGAGCAGTTCTTC.

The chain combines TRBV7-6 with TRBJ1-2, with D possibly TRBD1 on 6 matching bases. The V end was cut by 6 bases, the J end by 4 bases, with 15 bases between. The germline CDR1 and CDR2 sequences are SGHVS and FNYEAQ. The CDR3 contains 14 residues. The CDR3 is CASSPGQLLYGYTF. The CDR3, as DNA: TGTGCCAGCAGTCCTGGACAGCTCCTCTATGGCTACACCTTC.

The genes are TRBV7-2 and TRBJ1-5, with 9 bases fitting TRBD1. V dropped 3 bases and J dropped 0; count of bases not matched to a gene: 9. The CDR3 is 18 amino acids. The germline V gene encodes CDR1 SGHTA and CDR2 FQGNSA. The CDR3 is CASSLGQGNRVSNQPQHF. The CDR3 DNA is TGTGCCAGCAGCTTGGGACAGGGAAATAGAGTTAGCAATCAGCCCCAGCATTTT.

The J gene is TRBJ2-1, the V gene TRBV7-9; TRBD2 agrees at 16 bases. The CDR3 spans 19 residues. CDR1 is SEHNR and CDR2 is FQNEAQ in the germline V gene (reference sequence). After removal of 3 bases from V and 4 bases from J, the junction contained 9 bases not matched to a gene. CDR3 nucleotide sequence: TGTGCCAGCAGCTTCCCGGGACTAGCGGGGGGGATGAATTACAATGAGCAGTTCTTC. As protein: CASSFPGLAGGMNYNEQFF.

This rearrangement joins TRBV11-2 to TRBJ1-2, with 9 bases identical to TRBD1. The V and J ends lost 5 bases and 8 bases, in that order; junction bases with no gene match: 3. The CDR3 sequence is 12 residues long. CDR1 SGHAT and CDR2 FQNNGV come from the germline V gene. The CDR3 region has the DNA TGTGCCAGCAGCAGGACAGGGGTCGGCTACACCTTC. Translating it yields CASSRTGVGYTF.

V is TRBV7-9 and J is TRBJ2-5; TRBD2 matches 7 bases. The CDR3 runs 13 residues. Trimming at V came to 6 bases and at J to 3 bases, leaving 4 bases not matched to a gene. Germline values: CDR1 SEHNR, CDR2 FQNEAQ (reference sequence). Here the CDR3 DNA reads TGTGCCAGCAGGGGGGGGACCAAAGAGACCCAGTACTTC. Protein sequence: CASRGGTKETQYF. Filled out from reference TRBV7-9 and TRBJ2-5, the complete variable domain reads DTGVSQNPRHKITKRGQNVTFRCDPISEHNRLYWYRQTLGQGPEFLTYFQNEAQLEKSRLLSDRFSAERPKGSFSTLEIQRTEQGDSAMYLCASRGGTKETQYFGPGTRLLVL.

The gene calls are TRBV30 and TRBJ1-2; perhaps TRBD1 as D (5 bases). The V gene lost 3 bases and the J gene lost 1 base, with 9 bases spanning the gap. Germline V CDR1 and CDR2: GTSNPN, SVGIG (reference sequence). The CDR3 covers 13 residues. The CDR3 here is CAWSNRINYGYTF. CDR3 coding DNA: TGTGCCTGGAGCAACAGGATTAACTATGGCTACACCTTC.

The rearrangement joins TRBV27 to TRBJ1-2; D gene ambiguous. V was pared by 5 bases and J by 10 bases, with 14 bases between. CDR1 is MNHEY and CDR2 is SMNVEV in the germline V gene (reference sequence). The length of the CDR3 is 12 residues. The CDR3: CASSPTGLAYTF. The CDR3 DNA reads TGTGCCAGCAGTCCCACCGGGCTAGCCTACACCTTC.

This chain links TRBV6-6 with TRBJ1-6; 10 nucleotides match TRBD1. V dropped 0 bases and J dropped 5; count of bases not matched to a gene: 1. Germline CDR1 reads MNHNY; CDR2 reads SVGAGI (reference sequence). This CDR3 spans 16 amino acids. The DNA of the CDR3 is TGTGCCAGCAGTTACTCGGGACAGGGGAATAATTCACCCCTCCACTTT. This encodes CASSYSGQGNNSPLHF.

The CDR3 DNA is TGCGCCAGCAGCCAGACAGGTTTCTCCTACAATGAGCAGTTCTTC. Translated, it gives CASSQTGFSYNEQFF. V usage is TRBV10-1 and J usage is TRBJ2-1, with D perhaps matching TRBD1 (6 bases). The V and J ends lost 6 bases and 0 bases respectively, with 12 bases between them. From germline, CDR1 is WNHNN and CDR2 SYGVQD (reference sequence). The CDR3 runs to 15 residues.

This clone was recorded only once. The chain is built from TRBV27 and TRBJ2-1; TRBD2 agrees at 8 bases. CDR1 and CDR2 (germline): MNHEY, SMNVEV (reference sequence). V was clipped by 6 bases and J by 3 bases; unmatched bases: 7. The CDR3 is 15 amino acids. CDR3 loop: CASSQGLDLYNEQFF. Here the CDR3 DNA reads TGTGCCAGCAGCCAGGGACTAGATCTCTACAATGAGCAGTTCTTC.

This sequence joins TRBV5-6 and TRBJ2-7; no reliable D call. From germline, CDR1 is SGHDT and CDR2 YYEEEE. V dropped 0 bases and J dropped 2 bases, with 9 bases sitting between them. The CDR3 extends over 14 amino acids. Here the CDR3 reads CASSLGGSTYEQYF. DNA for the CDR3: TGTGCCAGCAGCTTGGGCGGCAGCACCTACGAGCAGTACTTC.

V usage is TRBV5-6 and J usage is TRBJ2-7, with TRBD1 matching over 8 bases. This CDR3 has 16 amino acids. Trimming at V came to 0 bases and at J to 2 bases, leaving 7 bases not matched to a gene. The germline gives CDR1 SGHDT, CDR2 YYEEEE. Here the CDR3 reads CASSLEQGEKTYEQYF. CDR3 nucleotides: TGTGCCAGCAGCTTGGAACAGGGGGAAAAAACCTACGAGCAGTACTTC.

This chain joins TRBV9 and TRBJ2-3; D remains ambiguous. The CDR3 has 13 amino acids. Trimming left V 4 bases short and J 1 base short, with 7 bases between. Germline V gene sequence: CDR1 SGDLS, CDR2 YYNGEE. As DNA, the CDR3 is TGTGCCAGCAGCATCGGTCGCACAGATACGCAGTATTTT. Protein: CASSIGRTDTQYF.

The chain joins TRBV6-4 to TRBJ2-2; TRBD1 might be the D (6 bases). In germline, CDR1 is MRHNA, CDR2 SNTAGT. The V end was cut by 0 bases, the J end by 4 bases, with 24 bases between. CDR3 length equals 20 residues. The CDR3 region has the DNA TGTGCCAGCAGTGACTCGAGGGTGGCAGGGGACCTGTCGGGCACCGGGGAGCTGTTTTTT. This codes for CASSDSRVAGDLSGTGELFF.

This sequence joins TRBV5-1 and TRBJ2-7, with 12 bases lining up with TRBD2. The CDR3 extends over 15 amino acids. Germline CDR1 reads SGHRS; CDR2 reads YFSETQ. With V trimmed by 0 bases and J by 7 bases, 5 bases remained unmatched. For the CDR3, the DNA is TGCGCCAGCAGCTTGGAGACTAGCGGGAGTTATGAGCAGTACTTC. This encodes CASSLETSGSYEQYF.